The T cell receptor (beta chain) under discussion was sequenced for a study of cytomegalovirus exposure and HLA in healthy donors. General study points: Productive status was seen about 90% or about 30% of the time for most TCR beta V segments in an earlier analysis.

With respect to this clone: What it binds is not known.

CDR3 length equals 14 residues. Germline lookup yields CDR1 SGHTA and CDR2 FQGTGA. J lost 4 bases, V lost 4 bases, and 4 bases had no gene match. Primers included in the PCR were 60 Vbeta and 13 Jbeta primers. The method was immunoSEQ multiplex PCR; TCRdb's version includes in-frame clones alone and lacks a portion of them. The sample lists roughly 99,000 clones, 65% to 80% occurring once. While unrecorded immune exposures were likely, the donors were nominally healthy when sampled. The TCR was taken from a man aged 55 to 70 in good health and CMV-seropositive. This chain uses TRBV7-3 with TRBJ1-1, with 9 nucleotides matching TRBD1. The sequencing input was PBMCs. For the CDR3, the DNA is TGTGCCAGCAGCTCTACAGGGGGCAGCACTGAAGCTTTCTTT. This codes for CASSSTGGSTEAFF.